This T cell receptor (beta chain) was documented in a study of cytomegalovirus exposure and HLA in healthy donors. This clone was observed a single time. Germline V gives CDR1 SGHDT, CDR2 YYEEEE. Trimming pared 0 bases from V and 8 bases from J, leaving 11 bases between. The CDR3 has 13 residues. Amplification used 60 Vbeta primers and 13 Jbeta primers. TCRdb's table, derived via immunoSEQ multiplex PCR, lists solely in-frame clones and lacks some. The data show 89,000 or so clones, roughly four fifths seen once. The rearrangement links TRBV5-6 to TRBJ1-2, with no clear D. Sequencing was done on a sample of PBMCs. This sequence originates from a young woman in good health and CMV-seropositive. CDR3 loop: CASSLVGLGGYTF. The DNA of the CDR3 is TGTGCCAGCAGCTTGGTGGGCCTGGGCGGCTACACCTTC.